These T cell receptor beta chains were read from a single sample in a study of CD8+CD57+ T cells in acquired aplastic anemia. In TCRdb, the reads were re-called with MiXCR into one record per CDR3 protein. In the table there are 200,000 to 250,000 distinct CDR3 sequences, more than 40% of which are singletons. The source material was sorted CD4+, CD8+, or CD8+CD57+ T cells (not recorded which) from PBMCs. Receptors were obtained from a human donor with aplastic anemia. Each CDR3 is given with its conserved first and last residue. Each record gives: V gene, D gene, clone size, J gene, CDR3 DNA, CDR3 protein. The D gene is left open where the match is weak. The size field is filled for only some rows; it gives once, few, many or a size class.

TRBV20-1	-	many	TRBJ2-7	TGCAGTGCTAGGGGGATCGACAGAGCCTACTACGAGCAGTACTTC	CSARGIDRAYYEQYF
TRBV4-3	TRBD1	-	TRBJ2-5	TGCGCCAGCAGCCAAGATGGGACAGGGGGCTCCTACGAGACCCAGTACTTC	CASSQDGTGGSYETQYF
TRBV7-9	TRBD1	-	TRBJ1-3	TGTGCCAGCAGCCCGGACAGGATCTATGGAAACACCATATATTTT	CASSPDRIYGNTIYF
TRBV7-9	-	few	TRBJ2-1	TGTGCCAGCAACCCAGGAGATTTGTATGAGCAGTTCTTC	CASNPGDLYEQFF
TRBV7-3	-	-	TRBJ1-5	TGTGCCAGCAGGCCCCCAGGGTCGCAAGAGACCCAGCATTTT	CASRPPGSQETQHF
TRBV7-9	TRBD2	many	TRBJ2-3	TGTGCCAGCAGCAATCAGGGACCGACTAGCGGGGGCACAGATACGCAGTATTTT	CASSNQGPTSGGTDTQYF
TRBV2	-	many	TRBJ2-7	TGTGGCGGGGCGGGGCGCCGGGACGAGCAGTACTTC	CGGAGRRDEQYF
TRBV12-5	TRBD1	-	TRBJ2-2	TGTGCTAGTGGTAAAGGGGGCCGGAGCACCGGGGAGCTGTTTTTT	CASGKGGRSTGELFF
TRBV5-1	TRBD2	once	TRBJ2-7	TGCGCCAGCAGCTTGACGGCCGGGGGGGCCAATATCTACGAGCAGTGCTTC	CASSLTAGGANIYEQCF
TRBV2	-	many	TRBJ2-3	TGTGCCAGCGAAGGGCGGGAACGGGAAGATACGCAGTATTTT	CASEGREREDTQYF
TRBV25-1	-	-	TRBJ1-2	TGTGCCAGCAGTCCACAAGGGGAGGGGGTTGGCTACACCTTC	CASSPQGEGVGYTF
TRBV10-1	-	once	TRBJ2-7	TGCGCCAGCCCCTGGGGCCGCACCTACGAGCAGTACTTC	CASPWGRTYEQYF
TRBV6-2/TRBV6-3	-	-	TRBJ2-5	TGTGCCAGTAAAATAAGTTGGTCGCTCCAAGAGACCCAGTACTTC	CASKISWSLQETQYF